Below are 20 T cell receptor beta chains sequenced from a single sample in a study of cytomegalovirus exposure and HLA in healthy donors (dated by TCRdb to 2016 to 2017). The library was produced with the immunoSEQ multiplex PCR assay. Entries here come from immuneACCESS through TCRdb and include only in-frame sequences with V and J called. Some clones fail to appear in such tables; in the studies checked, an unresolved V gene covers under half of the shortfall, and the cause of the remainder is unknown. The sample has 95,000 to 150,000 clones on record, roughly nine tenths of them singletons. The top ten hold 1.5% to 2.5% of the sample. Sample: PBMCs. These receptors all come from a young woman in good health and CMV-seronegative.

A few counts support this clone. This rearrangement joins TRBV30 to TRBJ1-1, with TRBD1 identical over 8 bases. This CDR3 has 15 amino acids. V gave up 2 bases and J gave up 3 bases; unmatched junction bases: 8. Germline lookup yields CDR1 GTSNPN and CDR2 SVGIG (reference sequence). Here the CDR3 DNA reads TGTGCCTGGAGTAACAGGGGGATTATGTACACTGAAGCTTTCTTT. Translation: CAWSNRGIMYTEAFF. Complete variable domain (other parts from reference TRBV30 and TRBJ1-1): SQTIHQWPATLVQPVGSPLSLECTVEGTSNPNLYWYRQAAGRGLQLLFYSVGIGQISSEVPQNLSASRPQDRQFILSSKKLLLSDSGFYLCAWSNRGIMYTEAFFGQGTRLTVV.

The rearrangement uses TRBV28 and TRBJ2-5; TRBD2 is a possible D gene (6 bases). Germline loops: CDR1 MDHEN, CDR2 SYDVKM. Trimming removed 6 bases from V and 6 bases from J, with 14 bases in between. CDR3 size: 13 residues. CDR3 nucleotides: TGTGCCAGCAGGATTGCGGGACGACAGACCCAGTACTTC. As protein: CASRIAGRQTQYF. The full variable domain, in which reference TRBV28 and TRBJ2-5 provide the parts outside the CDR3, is DVKVTQSSRYLVKRTGEKVFLECVQDMDHENMFWYRQDPGLGLRLIYFSYDVKMKEKGDIPEGYSVSREKKERFSLILESASTNQTSMYLCASRIAGRQTQYFGPGTRLLVL.

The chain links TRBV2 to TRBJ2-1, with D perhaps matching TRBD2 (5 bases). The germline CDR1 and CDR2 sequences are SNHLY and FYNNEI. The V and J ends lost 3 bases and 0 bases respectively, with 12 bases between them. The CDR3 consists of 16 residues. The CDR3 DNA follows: TGTGCCAGCAGTGAGGAGAGCGGTAGCTCCTACAATGAGCAGTTCTTC. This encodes CASSEESGSSYNEQFF. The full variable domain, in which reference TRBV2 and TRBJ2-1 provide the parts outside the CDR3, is EPEVTQTPSHQVTQMGQEVILRCVPISNHLYFYWYRQILGQKVEFLVSFYNNEISEKSEIFDDQFSVERPDGSNFTLKIRSTKLEDSAMYFCASSEESGSSYNEQFFGPGTRLTVL.

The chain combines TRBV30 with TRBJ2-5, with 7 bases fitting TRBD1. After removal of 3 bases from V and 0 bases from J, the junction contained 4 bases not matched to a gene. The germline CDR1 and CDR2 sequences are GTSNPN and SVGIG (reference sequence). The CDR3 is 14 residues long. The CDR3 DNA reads TGTGCCTGGAGGAAGGACAGGAACCAAGAGACCCAGTACTTC. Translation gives CAWRKDRNQETQYF.

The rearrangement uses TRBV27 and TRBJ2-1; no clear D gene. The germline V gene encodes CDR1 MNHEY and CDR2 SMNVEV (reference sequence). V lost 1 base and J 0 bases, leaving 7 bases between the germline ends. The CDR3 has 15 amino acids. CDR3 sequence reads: CASSLLESSYNEQFF. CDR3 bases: TGTGCCAGCAGTTTATTGGAGAGCTCCTACAATGAGCAGTTCTTC.

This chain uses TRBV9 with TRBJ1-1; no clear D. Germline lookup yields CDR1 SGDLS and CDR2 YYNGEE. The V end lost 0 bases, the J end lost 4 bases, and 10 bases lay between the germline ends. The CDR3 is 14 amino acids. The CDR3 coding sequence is TGTGCCAGCAGCGTAGTGAGGGAACTCACTGAAGCTTTCTTT. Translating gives CASSVVRELTEAFF.

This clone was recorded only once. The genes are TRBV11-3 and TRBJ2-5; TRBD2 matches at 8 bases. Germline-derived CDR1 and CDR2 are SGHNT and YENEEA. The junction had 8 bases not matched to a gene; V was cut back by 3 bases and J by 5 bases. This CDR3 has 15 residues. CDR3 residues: CASSFVREADETQYF. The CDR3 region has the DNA TGTGCCAGCAGCTTTGTGCGGGAGGCCGATGAGACCCAGTACTTC.

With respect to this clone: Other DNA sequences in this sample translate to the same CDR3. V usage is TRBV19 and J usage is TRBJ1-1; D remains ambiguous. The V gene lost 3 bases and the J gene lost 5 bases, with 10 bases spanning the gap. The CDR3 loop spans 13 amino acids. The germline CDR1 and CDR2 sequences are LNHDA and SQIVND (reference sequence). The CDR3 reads CASSIWGGTEAFF. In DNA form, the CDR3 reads TGTGCCAGTAGTATTTGGGGAGGTACTGAAGCTTTCTTT.

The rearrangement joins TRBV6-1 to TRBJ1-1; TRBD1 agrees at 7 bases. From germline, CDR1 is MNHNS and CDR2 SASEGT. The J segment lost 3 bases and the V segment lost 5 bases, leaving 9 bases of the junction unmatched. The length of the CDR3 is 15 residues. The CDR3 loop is CASSPRTGLYTEAFF. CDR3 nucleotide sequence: TGTGCCAGCAGTCCCAGGACAGGCTTGTACACTGAAGCTTTCTTT.

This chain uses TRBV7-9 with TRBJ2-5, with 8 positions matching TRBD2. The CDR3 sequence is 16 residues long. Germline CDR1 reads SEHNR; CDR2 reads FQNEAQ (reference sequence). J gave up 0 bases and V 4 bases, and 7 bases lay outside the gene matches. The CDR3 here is CASSSRGGEDQETQYF. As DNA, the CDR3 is TGTGCCAGCAGCTCCCGGGGGGGGGAAGACCAAGAGACCCAGTACTTC.

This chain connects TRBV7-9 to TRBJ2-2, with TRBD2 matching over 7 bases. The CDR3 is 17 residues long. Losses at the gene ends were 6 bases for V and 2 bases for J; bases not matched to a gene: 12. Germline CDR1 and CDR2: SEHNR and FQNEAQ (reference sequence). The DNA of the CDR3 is TGTGCCAGCAGGTCCGGGGCTAGCGGTCTAAACACCGGGGAGCTGTTTTTT. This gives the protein CASRSGASGLNTGELFF.

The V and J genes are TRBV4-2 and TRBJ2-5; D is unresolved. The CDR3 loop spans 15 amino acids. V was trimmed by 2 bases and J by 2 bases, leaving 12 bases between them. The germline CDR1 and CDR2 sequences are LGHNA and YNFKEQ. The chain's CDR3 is CASSQFRSPQETQYF. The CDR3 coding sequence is TGTGCCAGCAGCCAATTCCGTAGTCCACAAGAGACCCAGTACTTC.

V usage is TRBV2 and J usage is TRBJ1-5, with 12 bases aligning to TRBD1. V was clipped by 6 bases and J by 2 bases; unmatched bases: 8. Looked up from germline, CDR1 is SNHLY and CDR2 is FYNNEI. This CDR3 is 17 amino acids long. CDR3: CASRGTGGEWGNQPQHF. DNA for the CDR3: TGTGCCAGCAGGGGGACAGGGGGCGAGTGGGGCAATCAGCCCCAGCATTTT.

The CDR3 bases are TGTGCCAGCAGCCAACGTGACGCGGGACTCTCCTACAATGAGCAGTTCTTC. Its protein product is CASSQRDAGLSYNEQFF. The chain couples TRBV14 to TRBJ2-1, with a possible D match to TRBD2 (6 bases). Germline CDR1 SGHDN, CDR2 FVKESK. The CDR3 is 17 residues long. V was trimmed by 2 bases and J by 0 bases, leaving 14 bases between them.

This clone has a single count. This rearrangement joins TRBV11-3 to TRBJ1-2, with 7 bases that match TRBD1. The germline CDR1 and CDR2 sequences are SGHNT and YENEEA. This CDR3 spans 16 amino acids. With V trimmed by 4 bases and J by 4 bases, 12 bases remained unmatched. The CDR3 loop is CASSSLTGEEGYGYTF. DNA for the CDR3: TGTGCCAGCAGCTCCCTTACAGGGGAAGAGGGCTATGGCTACACCTTC.

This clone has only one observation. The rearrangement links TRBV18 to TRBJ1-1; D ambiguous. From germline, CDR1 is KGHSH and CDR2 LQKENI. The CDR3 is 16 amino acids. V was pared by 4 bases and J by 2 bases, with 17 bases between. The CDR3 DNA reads TGTGCCAGCTCACGCGCTCAGCTGGGCATAAACACTGAAGCTTTCTTT. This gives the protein CASSRAQLGINTEAFF.

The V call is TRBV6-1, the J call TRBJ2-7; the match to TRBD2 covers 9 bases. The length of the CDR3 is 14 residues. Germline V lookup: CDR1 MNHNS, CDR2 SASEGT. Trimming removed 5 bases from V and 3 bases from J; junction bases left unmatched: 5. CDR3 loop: CASSFAGGIYEQYF. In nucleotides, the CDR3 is TGTGCCAGCAGTTTTGCGGGGGGGATCTACGAGCAGTACTTC.

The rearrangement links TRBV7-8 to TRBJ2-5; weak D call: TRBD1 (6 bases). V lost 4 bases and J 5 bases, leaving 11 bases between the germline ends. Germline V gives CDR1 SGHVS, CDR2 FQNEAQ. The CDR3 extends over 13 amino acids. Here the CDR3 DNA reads TGTGCCAGCAGCTGGAACAGGGCCGAGACCCAGTACTTC. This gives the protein CASSWNRAETQYF.

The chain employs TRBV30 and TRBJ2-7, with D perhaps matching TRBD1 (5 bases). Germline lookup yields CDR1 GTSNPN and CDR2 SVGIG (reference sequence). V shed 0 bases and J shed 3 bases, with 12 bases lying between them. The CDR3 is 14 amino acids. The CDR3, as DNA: TGTGCCTGGAGTGTAGGCTCAGGGTTCTACGAGCAGTACTTC. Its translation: CAWSVGSGFYEQYF.

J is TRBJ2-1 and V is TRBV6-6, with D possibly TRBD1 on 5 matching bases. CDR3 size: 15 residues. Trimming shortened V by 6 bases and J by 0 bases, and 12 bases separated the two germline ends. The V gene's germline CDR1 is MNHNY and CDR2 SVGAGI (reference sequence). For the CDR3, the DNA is TGTGCCAGCAGCCTCCAGGGAAGCTCCTACAATGAGCAGTTCTTC. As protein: CASSLQGSSYNEQFF.